This TCR beta chain was recorded in a study of blood T cell repertoires in COVID-19. Across the whole study: Some COVID-19 samples were acute and others convalescent; all came from the United States, Italy and Spain. The cDNA or gDNA used as material had been derived from T cells, B-cell-depleted T cells, or PBMCs.

With 1 base removed from V and 0 bases from J, the gap between germline ends came to 8 bases. This CDR3 is 16 amino acids long. CDR1 is SGHDT, CDR2 YYEEEE, per germline. Under the authors' procedure: For nucleated cells, counts were estimated from reference gene primer amplification. Repertoires were generated with immunoSEQ multiplex PCR, while TCRdb's copy carries only in-frame clones and drops some. That table supplies the V and J calls and clone size; D and trimming were determined from the DNA. This table holds 95,000 to 130,000 clones, approximately 82% found once. This TCR was sampled from a man aged 30 to 39 with acute or convalescent COVID-19. Sequencing used peripheral blood. This chain links TRBV5-6 with TRBJ2-6; maybe TRBD1 (5 bases). DNA for the CDR3: TGTGCCAGCAGCTTGAGGGGAAGCTCTGGGGCCAACGTCCTGACTTTC. It translates to CASSLRGSSGANVLTF. Full variable domain (rest looked up from reference TRBV5-6 and TRBJ2-6): DAGVTQSPTHLIKTRGQQVTLRCSPKSGHDTVSWYQQALGQGPQFIFQYYEEEERQRGNFPDRFSGHQFPNYSSELNVNALLLGDSALYLCASSLRGSSGANVLTFGAGSRLTVL.